Below, 27 T cell receptor beta chains from the same sample are listed, as sequenced in a study of cytomegalovirus exposure and HLA in healthy donors. The protocol was immunoSEQ multiplex PCR, while the TCRdb copy is restricted to in-frame clones and leaves out a portion. The data hold 70,000 to 95,000 clones, with roughly 93% observed a single time. Sequencing was done on a sample of PBMCs. These TCRs come from a woman aged 25-40 years in good health and CMV-seronegative.

The V and J genes are TRBV27 and TRBJ2-2; 10 bases are a match to TRBD2. The J segment lost 1 base and the V segment lost 5 bases, leaving 4 bases of the junction unmatched. Germline V gene lookup returns CDR1 MNHEY and CDR2 SMNVEV (reference sequence). This CDR3 spans 16 amino acids. The CDR3 DNA follows: TGTGCCAGCAGTCGGAGACTAGCGGGGAACACCGGGGAGCTGTTTTTT. Its translation is CASSRRLAGNTGELFF.

The rearrangement uses TRBV4-1 and TRBJ1-1, with 8 bases aligning to TRBD1. J was trimmed by 4 bases and V by 3 bases; bases with no gene match: 7. The CDR3 runs to 15 residues. Germline CDR1 and CDR2: MGHRA and YSYEKL. The CDR3: CASSQLGQGITEAFF. CDR3 coding DNA: TGCGCCAGCAGCCAGTTAGGACAGGGAATCACTGAAGCTTTCTTT.

The rearrangement links TRBV4-2 to TRBJ2-1; D is unresolved. V was shortened by 4 bases and J by 5 bases, with 12 bases between the two germline ends. Per the germline V gene, CDR1 is LGHNA and CDR2 is YNFKEQ. The CDR3 runs 14 residues. The CDR3 sequence is CASSPKESDNEQFF. The CDR3 DNA sequence: TGTGCCAGCAGCCCGAAGGAGTCTGACAATGAGCAGTTCTTC.

The chain uses TRBV18 and TRBJ1-5, with TRBD1 identical over 7 bases. Per germline, CDR1 KGHSH and CDR2 LQKENI. The CDR3 spans 17 residues. The V and J ends lost 5 bases and 0 bases, in that order; junction bases with no gene match: 10. This chain's CDR3 is CASSSSDRSSSNQPQHF. DNA of the CDR3: TGTGCCAGCTCATCCTCGGACAGGTCCTCTAGCAATCAGCCCCAGCATTTT.

The CDR3 coding sequence is TGTGCCAGCAGCTTGGGACCCCAAACGGGCTATGGCTACACCTTC. It is translated as CASSLGPQTGYGYTF. This chain joins TRBV5-6 and TRBJ1-2; no reliable D call. The germline V gene encodes CDR1 SGHDT and CDR2 YYEEEE. The CDR3 runs to 15 residues. V lost 0 bases, J lost 4 bases, and 13 bases lay in between.

V gene TRBV4-1 combines with J gene TRBJ2-7; D might be TRBD2 (6 bases). Trimming removed 2 bases at V and 0 bases at J, with 20 bases between. The CDR3 runs 18 residues. The germline V gene encodes CDR1 MGHRA and CDR2 YSYEKL. The CDR3 sequence is CASSQSPEIAGPSYEQYF. CDR3 DNA: TGCGCCAGCAGCCAATCTCCGGAAATCGCGGGGCCCTCCTACGAGCAGTACTTC.

This clone has a single count. This chain links TRBV5-1 with TRBJ2-5; TRBD1 is a possible D gene (5 bases). Trimming took 0 bases from V and 4 from J, leaving 10 bases between them. The CDR3 has 14 residues. Germline V lookup: CDR1 SGHRS, CDR2 YFSETQ. The CDR3: CASSLGQRRETQYF. The CDR3 DNA reads TGCGCCAGCAGCTTGGGACAGAGACGAGAGACCCAGTACTTC.

This clone appeared a single time. The chain couples TRBV5-6 to TRBJ1-4, with 7 bases that match TRBD1. Germline CDR1 SGHDT, CDR2 YYEEEE. With 2 bases clipped from V and 5 bases from J, the junction kept 6 bases outside the gene matches. The CDR3 is 15 residues long. The CDR3 DNA sequence: TGTGCCAGCAGCTTTGGAGGGGGCGGGAATGAAAAACTGTTTTTT. Translated, it gives CASSFGGGGNEKLFF.

Comments on this clone: The junction and the germline gene differ at one end; a read error may be behind it. The V gene is TRBV10-3, the J gene TRBJ2-3; 7 bases map to TRBD2. From germline, CDR1 is ENHRY and CDR2 SYGVKD. The CDR3 covers 14 residues. CDR3 sequence: CAIGDAGGTDTQYF. CDR3 DNA sequence: TGTGCCATCGGTGACGCGGGGGGCACAGATACGCAGTATTTT.

This chain links TRBV4-3 with TRBJ2-3; 8 positions agree with TRBD1. CDR3 length: 15 amino acids. Germline assignment: CDR1 LGHNA and CDR2 YSLEER. The V segment lost 4 bases and the J segment 5 bases; nucleotides outside the gene matches: 8. For the CDR3, the DNA is TGCGCCAGCAGCCGAGGACAGGGTCGTGGAGATACGCAGTATTTT. Protein sequence: CASSRGQGRGDTQYF.

V usage is TRBV6-5 and J usage is TRBJ2-4; 7 nucleotides line up with TRBD1. Germline lookup yields CDR1 MNHEY and CDR2 SVGAGI. Trimming took 6 bases from V and 7 from J; bases not matched to a gene: 3. The CDR3 extends over 12 amino acids. CDR3 bases: TGTGCCAGCAGGACAGGGAGTAACATTCAGTACTTC. Residues: CASRTGSNIQYF.

The chain uses TRBV11-3 and TRBJ2-2; TRBD1 matches 7 bases. The junction had 11 bases not matched to a gene; V was cut back by 1 base and J by 3 bases. The CDR3 spans 18 residues. Looked up from germline, CDR1 is SGHNT and CDR2 is YENEEA. CDR3 in DNA: TGTGCCAGCAGCTTAGCAACCCGGACAGGAAGGGACACCGGGGAGCTGTTTTTT. This gives the protein CASSLATRTGRDTGELFF.

The chain joins TRBV2 to TRBJ2-5, with 8 bases matching TRBD2. The CDR3 contains 14 residues. The V gene's germline CDR1 is SNHLY and CDR2 FYNNEI. Unmatched junction bases numbered 7, after V lost 6 bases and J lost 4 bases. CDR3 bases: TGTGCCAGCAGGCCCTTAGCGGGGCTAGAGACCCAGTACTTC. Residues: CASRPLAGLETQYF.

This chain uses TRBV19 with TRBJ1-2, with TRBD1 as a possible D gene (5 bases). Deletions cut 9 bases from V and 0 bases from J, with 14 bases between. Germline V CDR1 and CDR2: LNHDA, SQIVND (reference sequence). CDR3 length equals 14 residues. For the CDR3, the DNA is TGTGCCAGCAGAGAACACAGGACTAACTATGGCTACACCTTC. Translated: CASREHRTNYGYTF.

The V gene is TRBV5-1, the J gene TRBJ2-7, with 7 bases fitting TRBD1. The junction had 9 bases not matched to a gene; V was cut back by 0 bases and J by 0 bases. This CDR3 comprises 17 residues. Germline loops: CDR1 SGHRS, CDR2 YFSETQ. Here the CDR3 DNA reads TGCGCCAGCAGCTTGGGTGGGACAGCCGTGACCTCCTACGAGCAGTACTTC. Amino acid sequence: CASSLGGTAVTSYEQYF.

Points on this clone: The identical CDR3 is also encoded by other nucleotide sequences in the sample. The genes are TRBV6-5 and TRBJ1-6; D is ambiguous. V was shortened by 6 bases and J by 7 bases, with 13 bases between the two germline ends. Looked up from germline, CDR1 is MNHEY and CDR2 is SVGAGI. The CDR3 length is 14 residues. The CDR3 DNA follows: TGTGCCAGCAGCTTCCGAGCCCAAAATTCACCCCTCCACTTT. Encoded protein: CASSFRAQNSPLHF.

The gene calls are TRBV7-9 and TRBJ1-1; possibly TRBD1 for D (5 bases). The CDR3 totals 14 residues. The ends were cut back, 1 base at V and 10 bases at J, with 16 bases in the middle. Germline V CDR1 and CDR2: SEHNR, FQNEAQ (reference sequence). In nucleotides, the CDR3 is TGTGCCAGCAGCTTAGTGGGAACAGGCCACGTAGCTTTCTTT. This translates into CASSLVGTGHVAFF.

The genes are TRBV4-2 and TRBJ2-1, with 14 bases aligning to TRBD2. The CDR3 is 16 residues long. J lost 9 bases, V lost 1 base, and 5 bases had no gene match. The V gene's germline CDR1 is LGHNA and CDR2 YNFKEQ. CDR3 residues: CASSQATSGGAREQFF. DNA for the CDR3: TGTGCCAGCAGCCAAGCGACTAGCGGGGGGGCGCGTGAGCAGTTCTTC.

The chain couples TRBV5-1 to TRBJ2-1; D may be TRBD2 (5 bases). Germline loops: CDR1 SGHRS, CDR2 YFSETQ. The CDR3 spans 14 residues. V lost 2 bases to trimming and J lost 3 bases, with 9 bases between them. CDR3 DNA sequence: TGCGCCAGCAGCTTTGCCACTAGCTACAATGAGCAGTTCTTC. It is translated as CASSFATSYNEQFF.

This rearrangement joins TRBV5-1 to TRBJ2-5; D call uncertain. Germline V lookup: CDR1 SGHRS, CDR2 YFSETQ. This CDR3 has 13 residues. Trimming removed 8 bases at V and 7 bases at J, with 18 bases between. The CDR3 coding sequence is TGCGCCAGTTCCCTATATGCCCGTGGGACCCAGTACTTC. It codes for CASSLYARGTQYF.

The genes are TRBV5-4 and TRBJ2-5, with 15 bases that match TRBD2. Trimming removed 2 bases from V and 5 bases from J; junction bases left unmatched: 7. The V gene's germline CDR1 is SGHNT and CDR2 YYREEE (reference sequence). The CDR3 runs 17 residues. CDR3 region: CASSLGLAGGSGETQYF. DNA of the CDR3: TGTGCCAGCAGCTTAGGACTAGCGGGGGGGAGCGGGGAGACCCAGTACTTC.

CDR3 sequence reads: CASSRLSQRTDTQYF. In nucleotides, the CDR3 is TGTGCCAGCAGCAGACTGTCCCAACGCACAGATACGCAGTATTTT. The J gene is TRBJ2-3, the V gene TRBV7-2; D gene ambiguous. V lost 5 bases, J lost 1 base, and 13 bases lay in between. Germline V gene lookup returns CDR1 SGHTA and CDR2 FQGNSA. There are 15 residues in the CDR3. Combining the CDR3 with reference TRBV7-2 and TRBJ2-3 gives the whole variable domain GAGVSQSPSNKVTEKGKDVELRCDPISGHTALYWYRQSLGQGLEFLIYFQGNSAPDKSGLPSDRFSAERTGGSVSTLTIQRTQQEDSAVYLCASSRLSQRTDTQYFGPGTRLTVL.

The gene calls are TRBV10-2 and TRBJ2-7; 8 positions agree with TRBD2. The CDR3 is made up of 13 amino acids. Germline V gene lookup returns CDR1 WSHSY and CDR2 SAAADI. V shed 9 bases, J shed 4 bases, and the junction held 8 bases outside the gene matches. Written as DNA, the CDR3 is TGCGCCAGTGCCACGGGAGGGCCGTACGAGCAGTACTTC. It yields the protein CASATGGPYEQYF.

The chain couples TRBV30 to TRBJ2-6; D is ambiguous. The CDR3 spans 14 residues. V was pared by 2 bases and J by 0 bases, with 5 bases between. Looked up from germline, CDR1 is GTSNPN and CDR2 is SVGIG (reference sequence). CDR3 DNA: TGTGCCTGGAGTCAGGCCTCTGGGGCCAACGTCCTGACTTTC. It translates to CAWSQASGANVLTF.

The J gene is TRBJ2-2, the V gene TRBV18; TRBD2 matches at 10 bases. With 3 bases clipped from V and 6 bases from J, the junction kept 7 bases outside the gene matches. Per germline, CDR1 KGHSH and CDR2 LQKENI. This CDR3 region has 16 residues. This CDR3 reads CASSPLAGVVAGELFF. Written as DNA, the CDR3 is TGTGCCAGCTCACCCCTAGCGGGAGTAGTCGCCGGGGAGCTGTTTTTT.

The V gene is TRBV5-1, the J gene TRBJ1-1, with a tentative D call TRBD1 (5 bases). The germline V gene has CDR1 SGHRS and CDR2 YFSETQ. The CDR3 consists of 13 residues. Trimming removed 5 bases at V and 1 base at J, with 9 bases between. CDR3 region: CASRIDRNTEAFF. CDR3 in DNA: TGCGCCAGCAGAATCGACAGGAACACTGAAGCTTTCTTT.

The rearrangement joins TRBV5-6 to TRBJ2-3, with TRBD1 matching 7 bases. V was clipped by 6 bases and J by 0 bases; unmatched bases: 7. Germline assignment: CDR1 SGHDT and CDR2 YYEEEE. CDR3 size: 15 residues. CDR3 sequence: CASMLPGQSTDTQYF. For the CDR3, the DNA is TGTGCCAGCATGCTACCGGGACAGAGCACAGATACGCAGTATTTT.